A selection of T cell receptor beta chains follows, all from one sample in a study of cytotoxic CD8 clonotypes in ibrutinib-treated CLL. The table came from immunoSEQ multiplex PCR; TCRdb's copy has only in-frame clones and leaves some out. The data show over 150,000 clones, roughly 72% seen once. This specimen consisted of PBMCs, obtained after 24 months of ibrutinib treatment. These receptors originate from a human donor with chronic lymphocytic leukemia. Both conserved end residues are part of each CDR3. D genes are given only for firm matches. For some rows the clone size is stated as once, few or many, or as a class when expanded; others skip it.

D gene: .; J gene: TRBJ1-4; clone size: .; V gene: TRBV11-2; CDR3 length: 14; CDR3 DNA: TGTGCCAGCAGCTTCAGAAATATCGATGAAAAACTGTTTTTT; CDR3 protein: CASSFRNIDEKLFF
D gene: TRBD1; J gene: TRBJ2-1; clone size: .; V gene: TRBV14; CDR3 length: 14; CDR3 DNA: TGTGCCAGCGCAAGTCACAGGGGGAGCAATGAGCAGTTCTTC; CDR3 protein: CASASHRGSNEQFF
D gene: TRBD1; J gene: TRBJ2-2; clone size: .; V gene: TRBV12-5; CDR3 length: 21; CDR3 DNA: TGTGCTAGTGGTTTGCCCCGGACAGGGCTTATGAAGGAAGCGAACACCGGGGAGCTGTTTTTT; CDR3 protein: CASGLPRTGLMKEANTGELFF
D gene: TRBD1; J gene: TRBJ1-1; clone size: once; V gene: TRBV13; CDR3 length: 17; CDR3 DNA: TGTGCCAGCAGCTTCTCGTGGACAGGGGAGGGGAACACTGAAGCTTTCTTT; CDR3 protein: CASSFSWTGEGNTEAFF
D gene: TRBD1; J gene: TRBJ2-3; clone size: .; V gene: TRBV4-2; CDR3 length: 15; CDR3 DNA: TGTGCCAGCAGCCAAGAGGGACAGTTCACAGATACGCAGTATTTT; CDR3 protein: CASSQEGQFTDTQYF
D gene: TRBD2; J gene: TRBJ2-7; clone size: few; V gene: TRBV10-3; CDR3 length: 15; CDR3 DNA: TGTGCCATCAGTTCGGGGCTAGCGGGAGTCGACGAGCAGTACTTC; CDR3 protein: CAISSGLAGVDEQYF
D gene: .; J gene: TRBJ1-2; clone size: .; V gene: TRBV2; CDR3 length: 13; CDR3 DNA: TGTGCCAGCAGTGGTGTCAAGAACTATGGCTACACCTTC; CDR3 protein: CASSGVKNYGYTF
D gene: TRBD1; J gene: TRBJ1-5; clone size: .; V gene: TRBV19; CDR3 length: 16; CDR3 DNA: TGTGCCAGTAGTACAACAGGGGATTGGAGCAATCAGCCCCAGCATTTT; CDR3 protein: CASSTTGDWSNQPQHF
D gene: .; J gene: TRBJ1-1; clone size: .; V gene: TRBV4-3; CDR3 length: 13; CDR3 DNA: TGCGCCAGCAGCCAAGATCGAGGGGCTGAAGCTTTCTTT; CDR3 protein: CASSQDRGAEAFF
D gene: TRBD1; J gene: TRBJ1-1; clone size: .; V gene: TRBV7-9; CDR3 length: 15; CDR3 DNA: TGTGCCAGCAGATCCGACAGGGGGGAGGGCACTGAAGCTTTCTTT; CDR3 protein: CASRSDRGEGTEAFF
D gene: .; J gene: TRBJ2-5; clone size: .; V gene: TRBV6-6; CDR3 length: 14; CDR3 DNA: TGTGCCAGCAGTCAAAACAGGGTTTCCGAGACCCAGTACTTC; CDR3 protein: CASSQNRVSETQYF
D gene: TRBD1; J gene: TRBJ2-7; clone size: .; V gene: TRBV5-4; CDR3 length: 18; CDR3 DNA: TGTGCCAGCAGACCCGACCCAGGGGGAATGTATTTTGGGGGCGAGCAGTACTTC; CDR3 protein: CASRPDPGGMYFGGEQYF
D gene: .; J gene: TRBJ1-2; clone size: .; V gene: TRBV2; CDR3 length: 13; CDR3 DNA: TGTGCCAGCAGTGCTACAGGGATCTATGGCTACACCTTC; CDR3 protein: CASSATGIYGYTF
D gene: .; J gene: TRBJ2-7; clone size: .; V gene: TRBV28; CDR3 length: 12; CDR3 DNA: TGTGCCACCAGAAGCGGGCGCTACGAGCAGTACTTC; CDR3 protein: CATRSGRYEQYF
D gene: TRBD1; J gene: TRBJ2-1; clone size: .; V gene: TRBV7-7; CDR3 length: 14; CDR3 DNA: TGTGCTAGCAGCTTCGGGACAGGGGGCGGACAGCAGTTCTTC; CDR3 protein: CASSFGTGGGQQFF
D gene: TRBD2; J gene: TRBJ2-1; clone size: .; V gene: TRBV18; CDR3 length: 14; CDR3 DNA: TGTGCCAGCTCAGCCGGGGGGGTAGGCAATGAGCAGTTCTTC; CDR3 protein: CASSAGGVGNEQFF
D gene: .; J gene: TRBJ2-7; clone size: few; V gene: TRBV29-1; CDR3 length: 12; CDR3 DNA: TGCAGCGTTGTTGCGGGCGGCCCGGAGCAGTACTTC; CDR3 protein: CSVVAGGPEQYF
D gene: .; J gene: TRBJ1-2; clone size: .; V gene: TRBV6-5; CDR3 length: 14; CDR3 DNA: TGTGCCAGCAGTTATCTGGGAACACCCTATGGCTACACCTTC; CDR3 protein: CASSYLGTPYGYTF
D gene: .; J gene: TRBJ2-3; clone size: once; V gene: TRBV29-1; CDR3 length: 13; CDR3 DNA: TGCAGCGTCCGACAGGCTCTAACAGATACGCAGTATTTT; CDR3 protein: CSVRQALTDTQYF
D gene: TRBD1; J gene: TRBJ1-4; clone size: .; V gene: TRBV2; CDR3 length: 17; CDR3 DNA: TGTGCCAGCAGTGGGACAGGGGATGAAGCAACTAATGAAAAACTGTTTTTT; CDR3 protein: CASSGTGDEATNEKLFF
D gene: .; J gene: TRBJ1-5; clone size: .; V gene: TRBV28; CDR3 length: 16; CDR3 DNA: TGTGCCAGCAGTGGCGGACAGATACTCGATAATCAGCCCCAGCATTTT; CDR3 protein: CASSGGQILDNQPQHF
D gene: .; J gene: TRBJ2-6; clone size: .; V gene: TRBV5-1; CDR3 length: 14; CDR3 DNA: TGCGCCAGCAGCTCCGGGGTCGGGGCCAACGTCCTGACTTTC; CDR3 protein: CASSSGVGANVLTF
D gene: .; J gene: TRBJ1-5; clone size: once; V gene: TRBV7-2; CDR3 length: 15; CDR3 DNA: TGTGCCAGCAGCTTAGTAGGCACGGAGGGACAGCCCCAGCATTTT; CDR3 protein: CASSLVGTEGQPQHF
D gene: .; J gene: TRBJ2-7; clone size: .; V gene: TRBV4-3; CDR3 length: 15; CDR3 DNA: TGCGCCAGCAGCCAAGATAGGGCCATCCTCTACGAGCAGTACTTC; CDR3 protein: CASSQDRAILYEQYF
D gene: .; J gene: TRBJ1-4; clone size: .; V gene: TRBV2; CDR3 length: 12; CDR3 DNA: TGTGCCAGCATGGTGACTAATGAAAAACTGTTTTTT; CDR3 protein: CASMVTNEKLFF
D gene: .; J gene: TRBJ2-7; clone size: .; V gene: TRBV7-2; CDR3 length: 14; CDR3 DNA: TGTGCCAGCAGCTTTACTGGGGCCCCAGTGGAGCAGTACTTC; CDR3 protein: CASSFTGAPVEQYF
D gene: TRBD2; J gene: TRBJ2-1; clone size: .; V gene: TRBV7-8; CDR3 length: 19; CDR3 DNA: TGTGCCAGCAGCGAACTAGCGGGAGGGCGGGGCGGCTCCTACAATGAGCAGTTCTTC; CDR3 protein: CASSELAGGRGGSYNEQFF